The 13 T cell receptor beta chains below come from one sample, sequenced in a study of shared clonotypes between healthy human individuals. Measured with immunoSEQ multiplex PCR; TCRdb has only the in-frame clones, and not every one. The top ten clones hold under 0.45% of a sample with more than 2,000,000 clones, roughly 93% of them seen once. Source material: naive CD4+ T cells from PBMCs. Noted subset: CD45RA+ positively selected. All receptors derive from a man aged 18-30 years in good health. Some clones in this sample may be carry-over from other donors' samples.

This chain uses TRBV4-2 with TRBJ1-4; no firm D call. Trimming cost V 4 bases and J 0 bases, with 9 bases left between them. CDR3 length equals 15 residues. The V gene's germline CDR1 is LGHNA and CDR2 YNFKEQ. DNA of the CDR3: TGTGCCAGCAGCCTGGGGAGAGCAACTAATGAAAAACTGTTTTTT. Translating it yields CASSLGRATNEKLFF.

The rearrangement joins TRBV5-4 to TRBJ2-1; TRBD2 matches 10 bases. Germline V lookup: CDR1 SGHNT, CDR2 YYREEE (reference sequence). The CDR3 spans 15 residues. The V segment lost 2 bases and the J segment 4 bases; nucleotides outside the gene matches: 3. CDR3 in DNA: TGTGCCAGCAGCTTAGGGACTAGCGCATACAATGAGCAGTTCTTC. Its protein is CASSLGTSAYNEQFF.

The chain is built from TRBV18 and TRBJ1-3; D may be TRBD1 (6 bases). V dropped 2 bases and J dropped 4 bases, with 15 bases sitting between them. CDR1 KGHSH and CDR2 LQKENI come from the germline V gene. The CDR3 extends over 16 amino acids. For the CDR3, the DNA is TGTGCCAGCTCACCAGCCCCACAGGGAACGGGAAACACCATATATTTT. Its protein product is CASSPAPQGTGNTIYF.

This chain uses TRBV6-6 with TRBJ1-3; TRBD1 is a possible D gene (5 bases). Trimming cost V 5 bases and J 0 bases, with 8 bases left between them. The CDR3 runs to 14 residues. Germline CDR1 is MNHNY and CDR2 is SVGAGI (reference sequence). The CDR3 here is CASSARVSGNTIYF. CDR3 nucleotide sequence: TGTGCCAGCAGTGCCAGGGTCTCTGGAAACACCATATATTTT.

This chain connects TRBV15 to TRBJ2-6, with D possibly TRBD2 on 6 matching bases. The V end was cut by 10 bases, the J end by 4 bases, with 11 bases between. The CDR3 extends over 13 amino acids. The germline gives CDR1 LNHNV, CDR2 YYDKDF (reference sequence). The chain's CDR3 is CASGVQGANVLTF. The CDR3 DNA sequence: TGTGCCAGCGGGGTTCAGGGGGCCAACGTCCTGACTTTC.

This sequence joins TRBV28 and TRBJ1-2; tentative D call: TRBD1 (5 bases). The CDR3 sequence is 16 residues long. Germline loops: CDR1 MDHEN, CDR2 SYDVKM. Trimming pared 6 bases from V and 4 bases from J, leaving 21 bases between. Here the CDR3 DNA reads TGTGCCAGCAGCCTCGAACCCAGGGCTTCCCGCTATGGCTACACCTTC. Protein product: CASSLEPRASRYGYTF.

V gene TRBV28 combines with J gene TRBJ2-7; 7 bases fit TRBD1. The CDR3 covers 12 residues. The V segment lost 5 bases and the J segment 3 bases; nucleotides outside the gene matches: 1. Germline CDR1 MDHEN, CDR2 SYDVKM. The CDR3 DNA reads as TGTGCCAGCAGTGACAGGGTCTACGAGCAGTACTTC. Protein product: CASSDRVYEQYF.

The chain carries TRBV4-3 and TRBJ1-1; D not resolved. The germline gives CDR1 LGHNA, CDR2 YSLEER. The CDR3 totals 14 residues. V lost 0 bases to trimming and J lost 2 bases, with 7 bases between them. The CDR3 DNA is TGCGCCAGCAGCCAAGAGGCAGCTAACACTGAAGCTTTCTTT. Protein sequence: CASSQEAANTEAFF.

The chain uses TRBV5-4 and TRBJ1-1, with D perhaps matching TRBD1 (6 bases). CDR1 SGHNT and CDR2 YYREEE come from the germline V gene (reference sequence). The CDR3 consists of 12 residues. V was shortened by 5 bases and J by 5 bases, with 10 bases between the two germline ends. The CDR3 nucleotides read TGTGCCAGCAGTCAGGGGTATACTGAAGCTTTCTTT. Translated: CASSQGYTEAFF.

This clone was counted a single time. The V call is TRBV18, the J call TRBJ2-7; D may be TRBD2 (6 bases). V was clipped by 3 bases and J by 3 bases, with 15 bases between them. CDR3 length equals 15 residues. The V gene's germline CDR1 is KGHSH and CDR2 LQKENI. In DNA form, the CDR3 reads TGTGCCAGCTCACCTCCGGGACTGTCCAACTACGAGCAGTACTTC. Protein product: CASSPPGLSNYEQYF.

The V gene is TRBV28, the J gene TRBJ2-4, with TRBD2 identical over 7 bases. Germline V gene sequence: CDR1 MDHEN, CDR2 SYDVKM. V dropped 4 bases and J dropped 0; count of bases not matched to a gene: 3. The CDR3 sequence is 15 residues long. The CDR3 coding sequence is TGTGCCAGCAGTTCTGTAGCGGGAGCCAAAAACATTCAGTACTTC. Protein product: CASSSVAGAKNIQYF.

V usage is TRBV7-9 and J usage is TRBJ2-2; 9 bases align to TRBD1. This CDR3 has 16 amino acids. Germline V lookup: CDR1 SEHNR, CDR2 FQNEAQ (reference sequence). V gave up 5 bases and J gave up 4 bases; unmatched junction bases: 8. The CDR3 DNA reads TGTGCCAGCAGCCCGAGCGGGACAGGGACCACCGGGGAGCTGTTTTTT. It specifies CASSPSGTGTTGELFF.

The gene calls are TRBV7-3 and TRBJ2-7; no firm D call. CDR3 size: 13 residues. Per germline, CDR1 SGHTA and CDR2 FQGTGA. The germline V and J ends were trimmed by 2 bases and 4 bases, with 9 bases remaining between them. CDR3 sequence reads: CASSLGLEYEQYF. The CDR3 DNA sequence: TGTGCCAGCAGCTTAGGGTTAGAGTACGAGCAGTACTTC.